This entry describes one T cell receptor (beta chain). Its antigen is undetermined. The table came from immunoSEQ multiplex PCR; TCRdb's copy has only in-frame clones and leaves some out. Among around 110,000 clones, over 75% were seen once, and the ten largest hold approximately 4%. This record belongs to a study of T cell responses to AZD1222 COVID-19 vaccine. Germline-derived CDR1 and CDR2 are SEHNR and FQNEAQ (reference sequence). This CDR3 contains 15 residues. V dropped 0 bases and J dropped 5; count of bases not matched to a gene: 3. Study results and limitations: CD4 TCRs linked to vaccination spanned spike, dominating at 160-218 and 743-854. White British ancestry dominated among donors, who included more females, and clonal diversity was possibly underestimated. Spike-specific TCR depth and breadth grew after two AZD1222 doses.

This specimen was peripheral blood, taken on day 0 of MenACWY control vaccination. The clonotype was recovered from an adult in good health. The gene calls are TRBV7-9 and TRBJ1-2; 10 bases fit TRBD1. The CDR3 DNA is TGTGCCAGCAGCTTAGCCAGACAGGGGGCGTATGGCTACACCTTC. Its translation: CASSLARQGAYGYTF.